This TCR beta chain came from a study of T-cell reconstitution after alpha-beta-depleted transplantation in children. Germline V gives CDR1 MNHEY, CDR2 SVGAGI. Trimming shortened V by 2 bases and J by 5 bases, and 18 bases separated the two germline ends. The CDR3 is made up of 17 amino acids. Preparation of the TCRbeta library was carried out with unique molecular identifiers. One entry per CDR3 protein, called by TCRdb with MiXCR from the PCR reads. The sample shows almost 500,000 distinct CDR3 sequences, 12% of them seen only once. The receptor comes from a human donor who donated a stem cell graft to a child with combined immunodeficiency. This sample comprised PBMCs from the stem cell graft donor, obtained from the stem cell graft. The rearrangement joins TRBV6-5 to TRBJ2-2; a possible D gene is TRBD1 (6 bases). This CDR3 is CASSYLIYRELTGELFF. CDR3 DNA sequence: TGTGCCAGCAGTTACCTTATCTACAGGGAATTGACCGGGGAGCTGTTTTTT.